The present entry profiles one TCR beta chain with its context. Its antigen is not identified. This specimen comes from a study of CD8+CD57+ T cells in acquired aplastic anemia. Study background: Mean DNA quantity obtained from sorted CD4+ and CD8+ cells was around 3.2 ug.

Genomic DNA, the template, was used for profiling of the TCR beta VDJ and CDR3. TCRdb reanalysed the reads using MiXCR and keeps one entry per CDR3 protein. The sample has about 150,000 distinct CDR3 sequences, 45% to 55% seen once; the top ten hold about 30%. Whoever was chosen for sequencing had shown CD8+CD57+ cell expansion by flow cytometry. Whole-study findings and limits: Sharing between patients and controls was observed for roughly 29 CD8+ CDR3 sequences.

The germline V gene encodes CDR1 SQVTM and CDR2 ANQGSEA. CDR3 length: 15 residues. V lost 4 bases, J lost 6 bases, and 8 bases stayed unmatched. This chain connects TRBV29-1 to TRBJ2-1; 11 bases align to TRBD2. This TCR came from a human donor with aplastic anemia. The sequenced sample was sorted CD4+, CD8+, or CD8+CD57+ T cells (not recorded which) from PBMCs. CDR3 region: CSVVGTSGGLNEQFF. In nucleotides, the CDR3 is TGCAGCGTTGTTGGAACTAGCGGGGGCCTCAATGAGCAGTTCTTC.